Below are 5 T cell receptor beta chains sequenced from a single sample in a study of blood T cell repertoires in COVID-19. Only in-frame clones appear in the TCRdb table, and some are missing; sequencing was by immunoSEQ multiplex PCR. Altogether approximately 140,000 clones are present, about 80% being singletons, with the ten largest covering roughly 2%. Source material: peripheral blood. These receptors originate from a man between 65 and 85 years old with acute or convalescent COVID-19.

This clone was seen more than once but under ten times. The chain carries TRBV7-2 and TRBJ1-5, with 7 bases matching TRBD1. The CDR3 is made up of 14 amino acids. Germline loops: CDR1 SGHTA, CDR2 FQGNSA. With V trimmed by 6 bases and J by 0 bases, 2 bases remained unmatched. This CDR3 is CASRGTDSNQPQHF. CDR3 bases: TGTGCCAGCAGGGGGACAGATAGCAATCAGCCCCAGCATTTT.

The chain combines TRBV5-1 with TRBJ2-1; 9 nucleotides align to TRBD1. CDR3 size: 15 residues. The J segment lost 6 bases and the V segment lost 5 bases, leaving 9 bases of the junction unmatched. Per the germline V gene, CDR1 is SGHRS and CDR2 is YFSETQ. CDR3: CASSQPGQGGNEQFF. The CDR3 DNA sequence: TGCGCCAGCAGTCAACCGGGACAGGGCGGCAATGAGCAGTTCTTC.

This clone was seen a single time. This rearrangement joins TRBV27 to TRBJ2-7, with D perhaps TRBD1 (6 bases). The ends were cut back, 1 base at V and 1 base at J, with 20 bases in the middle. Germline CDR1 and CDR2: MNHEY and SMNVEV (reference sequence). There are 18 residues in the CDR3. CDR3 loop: CASSLLGRGRGRSYEQYF. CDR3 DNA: TGTGCCAGCAGTTTATTGGGTCGGGGCAGGGGCCGTTCCTACGAGCAGTACTTC.

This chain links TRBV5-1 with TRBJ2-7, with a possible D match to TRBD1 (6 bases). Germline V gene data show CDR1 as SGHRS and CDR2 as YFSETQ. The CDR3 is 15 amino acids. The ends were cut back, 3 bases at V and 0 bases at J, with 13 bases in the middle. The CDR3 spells CASSSMTGVSYEQYF. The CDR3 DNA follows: TGCGCCAGCAGCTCGATGACAGGTGTCTCCTACGAGCAGTACTTC.

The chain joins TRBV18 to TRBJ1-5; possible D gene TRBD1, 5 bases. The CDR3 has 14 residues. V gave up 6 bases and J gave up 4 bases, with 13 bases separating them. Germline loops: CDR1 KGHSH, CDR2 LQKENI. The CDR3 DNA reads TGTGCCAGCTCGTCGACGGGGGAGAATCAGCCCCAGCATTTT. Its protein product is CASSSTGENQPQHF.